The 28 T cell receptor beta chains given below trace back to one sample, sequenced in a study of a mutant IDH1 vaccine in newly diagnosed glioma. Method: immunoSEQ multiplex PCR; TCRdb's copy keeps in-frame clones and lacks some. This table holds about 62,000 clones, 89% found once. Specified time point: week 11, during vaccination. With topical imiquimod, each dose of the vaccine consisted of 300 ug of mutant IDH1 20-mer peptide. These receptors are not linked to any known antigen. Here the sequenced sample was PBMCs, taken from a glioma patient whose treatment included an IDH1 peptide vaccine. The receptors originated from a man in his forties with glioma.

The rearrangement joins TRBV6-1 to TRBJ2-1; TRBD2 might be the D (5 bases). V was cut by 6 bases and J by 7 bases, with 13 bases left in between. Germline CDR1 and CDR2: MNHNS and SASEGT. This CDR3 spans 13 amino acids. The CDR3 sequence: CASRRKDSNEQFF. CDR3 DNA sequence: TGTGCCAGCAGGCGGAAGGACTCAAATGAGCAGTTCTTC.

The rearrangement uses TRBV18 and TRBJ1-3; D call uncertain. CDR1 KGHSH and CDR2 LQKENI come from the germline V gene. The length of the CDR3 is 15 residues. Trimming left V 5 bases short and J 0 bases short, with 11 bases between. CDR3 region: CASSSSPSSGNTIYF. CDR3 DNA sequence: TGTGCCAGCTCATCTTCCCCAAGCTCTGGAAACACCATATATTTT.

This clone was detected once. This chain uses TRBV11-2 with TRBJ2-7; TRBD1 matches 7 bases. CDR3 length: 14 amino acids. Trimming at V came to 3 bases and at J to 4 bases, leaving 6 bases not matched to a gene. From germline, CDR1 is SGHAT and CDR2 FQNNGV. The chain's CDR3 is CASSFYQGVYEQYF. For the CDR3, the DNA is TGTGCCAGCAGCTTTTACCAGGGGGTGTACGAGCAGTACTTC.

The chain employs TRBV11-2 and TRBJ2-5; no clear D gene. CDR1 SGHAT and CDR2 FQNNGV come from the germline V gene. The CDR3 is 11 amino acids. The V and J ends lost 5 bases and 8 bases respectively, with 9 bases between them. The CDR3: CASSPSLTQYF. Written as DNA, the CDR3 is TGTGCCAGCAGCCCGTCTCTCACCCAGTACTTC. The entire variable domain, with the rest obtained from reference TRBV11-2 and TRBJ2-5, is as follows: EAGVAQSPRYKIIEKRQSVAFWCNPISGHATLYWYQQILGQGPKLLIQFQNNGVVDDSQLPKDRFSAERLKGVDSTLKIQPAKLEDSAVYLCASSPSLTQYFGPGTRLLVL.

Here the CDR3 reads CASSLDLSGLYEQYF. The CDR3 nucleotides are TGCGCCAGCAGCTTGGATCTGAGCGGGCTCTACGAGCAGTACTTC. This chain uses TRBV5-1 with TRBJ2-7; the D gene is possibly TRBD2 (6 bases). The germline CDR1 and CDR2 sequences are SGHRS and YFSETQ. This CDR3 spans 15 amino acids. With 0 bases removed from V and 3 bases from J, the gap between germline ends came to 13 bases.

The rearrangement links TRBV19 to TRBJ2-2, with TRBD2 identical over 10 bases. There are 16 residues in the CDR3. Losses at the gene ends were 7 bases for V and 5 bases for J; bases not matched to a gene: 10. From germline, CDR1 is LNHDA and CDR2 SQIVND (reference sequence). The CDR3 spells CASKALAGGGTGELFF. CDR3 DNA: TGTGCCAGTAAGGCATTAGCGGGAGGAGGAACCGGGGAGCTGTTTTTT.

The chain has TRBV7-2 and TRBJ2-5, with D possibly being TRBD2 (5 bases). Germline CDR1 SGHTA, CDR2 FQGNSA. V was cut by 1 base and J by 7 bases, with 13 bases left in between. The CDR3 is 14 residues long. CDR3 region: CASSLERADGTQYF. CDR3 in DNA: TGTGCCAGCAGCTTAGAGAGGGCCGACGGGACCCAGTACTTC.

A single count supports this clone. This sequence joins TRBV5-1 and TRBJ1-1, with TRBD1 matching over 10 bases. The germline V gene has CDR1 SGHRS and CDR2 YFSETQ. This CDR3 has 15 residues. J gave up 3 bases and V 3 bases, and 5 bases lay outside the gene matches. This CDR3 is CASSSLDRGYTEAFF. The CDR3 nucleotides read TGCGCCAGCAGCTCCCTGGACAGGGGGTACACTGAAGCTTTCTTT.

This clone was recorded once. V is TRBV6-5 and J is TRBJ2-2; no reliable D call. The CDR3 extends over 14 amino acids. Germline assignment: CDR1 MNHEY and CDR2 SVGAGI. V was cut by 0 bases and J by 3 bases, with 5 bases left in between. The CDR3 region is CASSYSPYTGELFF. In DNA form, the CDR3 reads TGTGCCAGCAGTTACTCGCCATACACCGGGGAGCTGTTTTTT.

This chain joins TRBV7-2 and TRBJ1-4; no clear D. CDR1 SGHTA and CDR2 FQGNSA come from the germline V gene. The length of the CDR3 is 14 residues. Trimming shortened V by 2 bases and J by 3 bases, and 7 bases separated the two germline ends. The DNA of the CDR3 is TGTGCCAGCAGCTTATGGGGTTCTAATGAAAAACTGTTTTTT. Translated: CASSLWGSNEKLFF. The complete variable domain, with remaining parts taken from reference TRBV7-2 and TRBJ1-4, reads GAGVSQSPSNKVTEKGKDVELRCDPISGHTALYWYRQSLGQGLEFLIYFQGNSAPDKSGLPSDRFSAERTGGSVSTLTIQRTQQEDSAVYLCASSLWGSNEKLFFGSGTQLSVL.

The chain employs TRBV5-1 and TRBJ1-2; 10 bases line up with TRBD1. V lost 2 bases and J lost 3; bases outside the gene matches: 1. Germline values: CDR1 SGHRS, CDR2 YFSETQ. The CDR3 is made up of 14 amino acids. The DNA for the CDR3 is TGCGCCAGCAGCTTCGGGACAGGGGACTATGGCTACACCTTC. This codes for CASSFGTGDYGYTF.

The chain has TRBV19 and TRBJ2-2, with TRBD2 as a possible D gene (6 bases). The germline gives CDR1 LNHDA, CDR2 SQIVND (reference sequence). V was cut by 1 base and J by 0 bases, with 6 bases left in between. The CDR3 is made up of 15 amino acids. CDR3 in DNA: TGTGCCAGTAGTATAGGGGACTCGAACACCGGGGAGCTGTTTTTT. The encoded protein is CASSIGDSNTGELFF.

The chain joins TRBV6-6 to TRBJ1-4; D is perhaps TRBD1 (6 bases). Per the germline V gene, CDR1 is MNHNY and CDR2 is SVGAGI (reference sequence). The CDR3 spans 16 residues. V was pared by 2 bases and J by 2 bases, with 12 bases between. This chain's CDR3 is CASSYTGQGTNEKLFF. The CDR3 DNA reads TGTGCCAGCAGTTACACCGGTCAGGGGACTAATGAAAAACTGTTTTTT.

J is TRBJ2-3 and V is TRBV10-3; 8 nucleotides line up with TRBD2. This CDR3 spans 17 amino acids. The trim removed 4 bases at V and 2 bases at J, leaving 11 bases unmatched. CDR1 ENHRY and CDR2 SYGVKD come from the germline V gene. The CDR3 coding sequence is TGTGCCATCAGTGTAGTTGCGGGGGGCCTCAACACAGATACGCAGTATTTT. Protein product: CAISVVAGGLNTDTQYF.

The V and J genes are TRBV9 and TRBJ1-2, with 10 bases fitting TRBD1. This CDR3 is built from 14 residues. The J segment lost 4 bases and the V segment lost 4 bases, leaving 4 bases of the junction unmatched. CDR1 is SGDLS, CDR2 YYNGEE, per germline. CDR3 in DNA: TGTGCCAGCAGCTTCGGGACAGGGGCCTATGGCTACACCTTC. Protein sequence: CASSFGTGAYGYTF.

Note on this clone: The sample holds other DNA sequences that translate to the same CDR3. For the CDR3, the DNA is TGTGCCAGCAGCTGGACGCGATTCACGTACGAGCAGTACTTC. Protein: CASSWTRFTYEQYF. The V gene is TRBV5-6, the J gene TRBJ2-7; D unclear. The CDR3 consists of 14 residues. Germline CDR1 is SGHDT and CDR2 is YYEEEE. The V gene lost 3 bases and the J gene lost 4 bases, with 14 bases spanning the gap. The full variable domain, its missing parts supplied by reference TRBV5-6 and TRBJ2-7, is DAGVTQSPTHLIKTRGQQVTLRCSPKSGHDTVSWYQQALGQGPQFIFQYYEEEERQRGNFPDRFSGHQFPNYSSELNVNALLLGDSALYLCASSWTRFTYEQYFGPGTRLTVT.

J is TRBJ2-1 and V is TRBV5-1, with 13 bases lining up with TRBD2. The CDR3 runs 18 residues. Trimming took 0 bases from V and 4 from J; bases not matched to a gene: 7. CDR1 is SGHRS and CDR2 is YFSETQ in the germline V gene. The CDR3 is CASSLETSGGFFYNEQFF. The CDR3 DNA is TGCGCCAGCAGCTTGGAGACTAGCGGGGGGTTTTTTTACAATGAGCAGTTCTTC.

The chain joins TRBV9 to TRBJ2-1, with TRBD2 matching 10 bases. CDR3 length equals 14 residues. V gave up 3 bases and J gave up 8 bases; unmatched junction bases: 5. CDR1 and CDR2 from the germline V gene are SGDLS and YYNGEE. As DNA, the CDR3 is TGTGCCAGCAGCGGGGGGCTAGCGGGAGATGAGCAGTTCTTC. Protein: CASSGGLAGDEQFF.

The V and J genes are TRBV6-5 and TRBJ1-6, with a weak D call TRBD1 (5 bases). The CDR3 is made up of 14 amino acids. CDR1 is MNHEY, CDR2 SVGAGI, per germline. V lost 2 bases to trimming and J lost 8 bases, with 10 bases between them. CDR3 region: CASSYRGADSPLHF. The CDR3 DNA reads TGTGCCAGCAGTTACAGAGGGGCGGATTCACCCCTCCACTTT.

This clone was observed a handful of times. A read error may account for a junction end that differs from germline. V gene TRBV7-7 combines with J gene TRBJ1-1, with unresolved D. The CDR3 spans 13 residues. Germline assignment: CDR1 SSHAT and CDR2 FNYEAQ (reference sequence). The CDR3 sequence: CASSLLEHTEAFF. The CDR3 bases are TGTGCTAGCAGCTTATTGGAGCACACTGAAGCTTTCTTT.

The chain couples TRBV9 to TRBJ2-7; D gene uncertain. The germline V gene has CDR1 SGDLS and CDR2 YYNGEE. The CDR3 covers 16 residues. Trimming cost V 0 bases and J 1 base, with 14 bases left between them. CDR3 region: CASSVASWVISYEQYV. CDR3 sequence (DNA): TGTGCCAGCAGCGTAGCCAGTTGGGTGATTTCCTACGAGCAGTACGTC.

This clone has just one count. The chain joins TRBV7-2 to TRBJ2-1; D is perhaps TRBD2 (6 bases). The germline V and J ends were trimmed by 5 bases and 4 bases, with 15 bases remaining between them. The CDR3 sequence is 15 residues long. Looked up from germline, CDR1 is SGHTA and CDR2 is FQGNSA. The CDR3 nucleotides are TGTGCCAGCAGCCTCCTTAGCGGAGATTACAATGAGCAGTTCTTC. Translated: CASSLLSGDYNEQFF.

This chain joins TRBV19 and TRBJ1-1; D is uncertain. Germline V CDR1 and CDR2: LNHDA, SQIVND (reference sequence). This CDR3 has 11 amino acids. Trimming pared 2 bases from V and 6 bases from J, leaving 4 bases between. CDR3 sequence reads: CASSITAEAFF. As DNA, the CDR3 is TGTGCCAGTAGTATAACAGCTGAAGCTTTCTTT.

In regard to this clone: At one boundary the junction diverges from the germline segment, which might be a read error. Other DNA sequences in the same sample also yield this CDR3. The chain's CDR3 is CASSLYSGNTIYF. The CDR3, as DNA: TGTGCCAGTAGCTTATATTCTGGAAACACCATATATTTT. The genes are TRBV7-2 and TRBJ1-3; D unclear. In germline, CDR1 is SGHTA, CDR2 FQGNSA. This CDR3 is 13 amino acids long.

The V and J genes are TRBV6-1 and TRBJ1-5; 8 bases are a match to TRBD1. The ends lost 5 bases at V and 7 bases at J; junction bases unmatched: 7. Germline V gene sequence: CDR1 MNHNS, CDR2 SASEGT. The CDR3 covers 14 residues. DNA for the CDR3: TGTGCCAGCAGTCCGGACAGGGCCGGACAGCCCCAGCATTTT. It yields the protein CASSPDRAGQPQHF.

The chain combines TRBV6-1 with TRBJ2-7; D might be TRBD2 (5 bases). The CDR3 covers 12 residues. CDR1 is MNHNS, CDR2 SASEGT, per germline. V shed 5 bases and J shed 4 bases, with 9 bases lying between them. The chain's CDR3 is CASSPGVYEQYV. CDR3 DNA: TGTGCCAGCAGTCCCGGGGTTTACGAGCAGTACGTC.

Points on this clone: The sample carries other DNA sequences with the same CDR3. The CDR3 coding sequence is TGTGCCAGTACCAGAGGGGGGAGCAATCAGCCCCAGCATTTT. As protein: CASTRGGSNQPQHF. V gene TRBV19 combines with J gene TRBJ1-5; weak D call: TRBD1 (6 bases). This CDR3 region has 14 residues. CDR1 and CDR2 from the germline V gene are LNHDA and SQIVND (reference sequence). V dropped 7 bases and J dropped 1 base, with 11 bases sitting between them.

The chain couples TRBV5-1 to TRBJ2-5; TRBD1 matches at 9 bases. Germline values: CDR1 SGHRS, CDR2 YFSETQ. The CDR3 runs to 15 residues. V gave up 4 bases and J gave up 5 bases; unmatched junction bases: 9. CDR3: CASSKGQGSGETQYF. DNA for the CDR3: TGCGCCAGCAGCAAAGGACAGGGGTCGGGGGAGACCCAGTACTTC. The full variable domain, in which reference TRBV5-1 and TRBJ2-5 provide the parts outside the CDR3, is KAGVTQTPRYLIKTRGQQVTLSCSPISGHRSVSWYQQTPGQGLQFLFEYFSETQRNKGNFPGRFSGRQFSNSRSEMNVSTLELGDSALYLCASSKGQGSGETQYFGPGTRLLVL.